A selection of T cell receptor beta chains follows, all from one sample in a study of blood T cell repertoires in COVID-19. Profiling relied on immunoSEQ multiplex PCR, and the TCRdb table lists in-frame clones only, not all of them. Found here are 200,000 to 300,000 clones, about 87% of them singletons; the top ten hold roughly 4.9%. Specimen: peripheral blood. The receptors shown here come from a woman in her sixties with COVID-19, enrolled during active disease. CDR3s include the opening cysteine and the closing phenylalanine or tryptophan. The D gene is left open where the match is weak. Size is omitted from some rows. Given values are once, few, many or a class for expanded clones.

j_call	clone_size	d_call	v_call	cdr3_aa	cdr3_nt
TRBJ2-3	NA	NA	TRBV24-1	CATRGSGATQYF	TGTGCCACCAGGGGGTCTGGGGCTACGCAGTATTTT
TRBJ2-7	NA	NA	TRBV20-1	CSAERGYEQYF	TGCAGTGCTGAAAGGGGGTACGAGCAGTACTTC
TRBJ1-2	NA	NA	TRBV6-2/TRBV6-3	CASSYSRQGGGYGYTF	TGTGCCAGCAGTTACTCGAGGCAGGGAGGCGGCTATGGCTACACCTTC
TRBJ1-2	NA	TRBD1	TRBV28	CASRSMAGGMVGYTF	TGTGCCAGCAGGAGTATGGCAGGGGGAATGGTGGGCTACACCTTC
TRBJ2-5	NA	NA	TRBV19	CASSVRWSQQETQYF	TGTGCCAGTAGTGTGCGGTGGTCTCAACAAGAGACCCAGTACTTC
TRBJ2-7	NA	TRBD2	TRBV5-1	CASSIRLAEVYEQYF	TGCGCCAGCAGCATTCGGCTAGCGGAGGTCTACGAGCAGTACTTC
TRBJ1-2	NA	TRBD1	TRBV28	CASSYRDRSFGFTF	TGTGCCAGCAGCTACCGGGACAGGTCCTTTGGGTTCACCTTC
TRBJ1-5	NA	NA	TRBV5-1	CASSLEGGSNQPQHF	TGCGCCAGCAGCTTGGAGGGGGGGAGCAATCAGCCCCAGCATTTT
TRBJ2-7	NA	TRBD2	TRBV11-3	CASSVASGETYEQYF	TGTGCCAGCAGCGTTGCTAGCGGTGAAACCTACGAGCAGTACTTC
TRBJ1-2	NA	NA	TRBV12-5	CASGPPGSYGYTF	TGTGCTAGTGGTCCACCCGGTTCATATGGCTACACCTTC
TRBJ1-6	few	NA	TRBV3-1/TRBV3-2	CASTAGQNSPLHF	TGTGCCAGCACCGCAGGGCAGAATTCACCCCTCCACTTT
TRBJ2-5	NA	TRBD1	TRBV7-3	CASSLGFGTGQETQYF	TGTGCCAGCAGCTTAGGTTTTGGGACAGGACAAGAGACCCAGTACTTC
TRBJ1-2	once	NA	TRBV5-1	CASSGGLINYGYTF	TGCGCCAGCAGCGGGGGACTTATTAACTATGGCTACACCTTC
TRBJ2-3	NA	TRBD1	TRBV18	CASSHSGTGYGSDTQYF	TGTGCCAGCTCACACTCCGGGACAGGGTATGGGTCAGATACGCAGTATTTT
TRBJ2-1	NA	NA	TRBV12-3/TRBV12-4	CASSFAGEQFF	TGTGCCAGCAGTTTCGCCGGTGAGCAGTTCTTC
TRBJ1-2	NA	NA	TRBV7-2	CASSPPGPHYGYTF	TGTGCCAGCAGCCCCCCAGGGCCGCACTATGGCTACACCTTC
TRBJ1-4	once	TRBD1	TRBV5-8	CASSALGTGREKLFF	TGTGCCAGCAGCGCCCTCGGGACAGGGAGGGAAAAACTGTTTTTT
TRBJ1-1	few	NA	TRBV12-2	CASRTQGGKDTEAFF	TGTGCAAGTCGCACACAGGGGGGGAAAGACACTGAAGCTTTCTTT
TRBJ2-2	NA	NA	TRBV6-5	CASGLTGELFF	TGTGCCAGCGGTTTAACCGGGGAGCTGTTTTTT
TRBJ2-3	NA	TRBD1	TRBV6-1	CASSETPLGQGFGDTQYF	TGTGCCAGCAGTGAAACCCCCCTTGGACAGGGCTTCGGGGATACGCAGTATTTT
TRBJ2-7	NA	TRBD1	TRBV6-6	CASSSGTGGRYEQYF	TGTGCCAGCAGTTCCGGGACAGGGGGCCGATACGAGCAGTACTTC
TRBJ1-4	NA	TRBD1	TRBV6-1	CASSEGQGAFEKLFF	TGTGCCAGCAGTGAGGGACAGGGGGCCTTCGAAAAACTGTTTTTT
TRBJ2-3	once	TRBD2	TRBV19	CASSGGRATDTQYF	TGTGCCAGTAGTGGCGGGAGGGCCACAGATACGCAGTATTTT
TRBJ1-2	NA	NA	TRBV2	CASSEEELYGYTF	TGTGCCAGCAGTGAAGAGGAGCTTTATGGCTACACCTTC
TRBJ2-7	NA	TRBD2	TRBV6-2/TRBV6-3	CASRPFDSGSFYEQYF	TGTGCCAGCAGACCTTTTGATAGCGGGAGTTTTTACGAGCAGTACTTC
TRBJ2-1	NA	TRBD2	TRBV7-2	CASSSMGLAGGAQFF	TGTGCCAGCAGCTCAATGGGACTAGCGGGAGGCGCGCAGTTCTTC
TRBJ2-7	NA	TRBD2	TRBV29-1	CSVGLAGDRYEQYF	TGCAGCGTCGGACTAGCGGGAGATAGATACGAGCAGTACTTC
TRBJ1-1	NA	NA	TRBV12-5	CASGLIAGPLNTEAFF	TGTGCTAGTGGTTTGATAGCCGGCCCGCTGAACACTGAAGCTTTCTTT
TRBJ2-3	NA	TRBD1	TRBV5-4	CASSWTGTDTQYF	TGTGCCAGCAGCTGGACAGGGACAGATACGCAGTATTTT
TRBJ2-1	NA	NA	TRBV23-1	CASSPPMTGNEQFF	TGCGCCAGCAGTCCTCCGATGACAGGCAATGAGCAGTTCTTC
TRBJ2-7	NA	TRBD2	TRBV19	CASSIQAGGVEQYF	TGTGCCAGTAGTATACAAGCGGGAGGTGTCGAGCAGTACTTC
TRBJ2-1	NA	TRBD2	TRBV5-4	CASSLAGGRAYNEQFF	TGTGCCAGCAGCTTGGCGGGCGGGAGAGCCTACAATGAGCAGTTCTTC
TRBJ1-5	NA	TRBD1	TRBV5-1	CASSEGQGAAQPQHF	TGCGCCAGCAGCGAGGGACAGGGGGCGGCTCAGCCCCAGCATTTT
TRBJ2-7	NA	TRBD2	TRBV28	CASTTSGRLYEQYF	TGTGCCAGCACGACTAGCGGGAGACTTTACGAGCAGTACTTC
TRBJ1-3	few	NA	TRBV29-1	CSADGGSSGNTIYF	TGCAGCGCGGACGGTGGGAGTTCAGGAAACACCATATATTTT
TRBJ2-7	few	TRBD1	TRBV6-5	CASSTSTGGHYEQYF	TGTGCCAGCAGTACATCGACAGGGGGCCACTACGAGCAGTACTTC
TRBJ2-2	NA	TRBD1	TRBV10-3	CASQGELTGELFF	TGTGCCTCCCAGGGGGAACTCACCGGGGAGCTGTTTTTT
TRBJ1-3	NA	NA	TRBV19	CASSPTGSGNTIYF	TGTGCCAGTAGTCCGACAGGCTCTGGAAACACCATATATTTT
TRBJ2-1	NA	TRBD2	TRBV19	CASTKRESSYNEQFF	TGTGCCAGTACGAAGCGGGAGAGCTCCTACAATGAGCAGTTCTTC
TRBJ2-1	NA	NA	TRBV24-1	CATSDLPQGSSYNEQFF	TGTGCCACCAGTGATTTGCCCCAGGGAAGCTCCTACAATGAGCAGTTCTTC
TRBJ2-5	NA	NA	TRBV12-1	CASSRLCGGGQETQYF	TGTGCCAGCAGCCGTCTTTGCGGGGGGGGTCAAGAGACCCAGTACTTC
TRBJ2-7	NA	NA	TRBV6-1	CASSATQKLYSYSYEQYF	TGTGCCAGCAGTGCAACACAGAAGTTGTATAGTTACTCCTACGAGCAGTACTTC
TRBJ2-2	once	TRBD2	TRBV14	CASNAGGLAGGRVTGELFF	TGTGCCAGTAACGCCGGGGGACTAGCGGGAGGAAGGGTCACCGGGGAGCTGTTTTTT
TRBJ1-1	NA	NA	TRBV10-2	CASSEGGGAMNTEAFF	TGCGCCAGCAGTGAGGGGGGGGGTGCTATGAACACTGAAGCTTTCTTT
TRBJ1-2	once	NA	TRBV20-1	CSARQYGYTF	TGCAGTGCAAGACAGTATGGCTACACCTTC
TRBJ2-7	NA	NA	TRBV27	CASSLGGLPRVVDEQYF	TGTGCCAGCAGCCTGGGGGGGCTCCCGAGGGTGGTTGATGAGCAGTACTTC
TRBJ1-1	NA	TRBD1	TRBV25-1	CASMGQASTEAFF	TGTGCCAGCATGGGACAGGCCTCAACTGAAGCTTTCTTT
TRBJ1-2	NA	TRBD1	TRBV5-1	CASSSDRLDYGYTF	TGCGCCAGCAGTTCGGACAGGCTAGACTATGGCTACACCTTC